Below are 9 T cell receptor beta chains sequenced from a single sample in a study of T cell changes during pregnancy in multiple sclerosis. TCRdb keeps only in-frame clones here, not all; method: immunoSEQ multiplex PCR. The data hold about 64,000 clones, with roughly 90% observed a single time. Sequenced material: peripheral blood, taken in the second trimester of pregnancy. All receptors come from a female donor with multiple sclerosis, enrolled in a pregnancy study.

The J gene is TRBJ2-3, the V gene TRBV13; possibly TRBD2 for D (5 bases). Germline CDR1 reads PRHDT; CDR2 reads FYEKMQ (reference sequence). The CDR3 is 15 amino acids. Trimming shortened V by 3 bases and J by 0 bases, and 10 bases separated the two germline ends. DNA of the CDR3: TGTGCCAGCAGCTTTAGGAGCGGTAGCACAGATACGCAGTATTTT. This sequence encodes CASSFRSGSTDTQYF.

The rearrangement uses TRBV30 and TRBJ2-1, with 11 bases that match TRBD1. This CDR3 spans 14 amino acids. Germline V lookup: CDR1 GTSNPN, CDR2 SVGIG (reference sequence). Trimming took 8 bases from V and 6 from J; bases not matched to a gene: 9. As DNA, the CDR3 is TGTGCCCTGGGAACCGGGACAGGGGGCAATGAGCAGTTCTTC. Its protein product is CALGTGTGGNEQFF.

The chain has TRBV2 and TRBJ2-7, with 14 bases matching TRBD2. V lost 2 bases and J lost 12; bases outside the gene matches: 6. CDR3 size: 14 residues. CDR1 SNHLY and CDR2 FYNNEI come from the germline V gene. CDR3 sequence (DNA): TGTGCCAGCAGTGAACCCCGGACTAGCGGGAGGAGGTACTTC. Its protein is CASSEPRTSGRRYF. Full variable domain (rest looked up from reference TRBV2 and TRBJ2-7): EPEVTQTPSHQVTQMGQEVILRCVPISNHLYFYWYRQILGQKVEFLVSFYNNEISEKSEIFDDQFSVERPDGSNFTLKIRSTKLEDSAMYFCASSEPRTSGRRYFGPGTRLTVT.

The gene calls are TRBV19 and TRBJ2-5; TRBD2 agrees at 12 bases. The CDR3 loop spans 17 amino acids. The trim removed 3 bases at V and 5 bases at J, leaving 10 bases unmatched. Germline lookup yields CDR1 LNHDA and CDR2 SQIVND (reference sequence). CDR3 nucleotide sequence: TGTGCCAGTAGTATCCGCCCTCTAGCGGGAGGGCGGGAGACCCAGTACTTC. This gives the protein CASSIRPLAGGRETQYF. The whole variable domain, filled in from reference TRBV19 and TRBJ2-5, reads DGGITQSPKYLFRKEGQNVTLSCEQNLNHDAMYWYRQDPGQGLRLIYYSQIVNDFQKGDIAEGYSVSREKKESFPLTVTSAQKNPTAFYLCASSIRPLAGGRETQYFGPGTRLLVL.

The J gene is TRBJ2-2, the V gene TRBV6-5, with 11 positions matching TRBD1. V was clipped by 7 bases and J by 6 bases; unmatched bases: 7. This CDR3 has 15 residues. Germline V lookup: CDR1 MNHEY, CDR2 SVGAGI. The CDR3 is CASNDQGQGAGELFF. The CDR3 DNA reads TGTGCCAGCAACGACCAGGGACAGGGGGCCGGGGAGCTGTTTTTT.

The chain links TRBV19 to TRBJ1-5, with 8 bases aligning to TRBD1. CDR1 and CDR2 (germline): LNHDA, SQIVND (reference sequence). The trim removed 5 bases at V and 6 bases at J, leaving 6 bases unmatched. This CDR3 region has 14 residues. CDR3 region: CASSHQGAAQPQHF. CDR3 DNA: TGTGCCAGTAGTCATCAGGGGGCAGCTCAGCCCCAGCATTTT.

This clone occurred a few times. V is TRBV30 and J is TRBJ1-1; D not resolved. V was cut by 2 bases and J by 0 bases, with 7 bases left in between. The CDR3 has 13 amino acids. The germline CDR1 and CDR2 sequences are GTSNPN and SVGIG (reference sequence). The CDR3 region has the DNA TGTGCCTGGAGTTATAGAATGAACACTGAAGCTTTCTTT. Amino acids: CAWSYRMNTEAFF. Complete variable domain (other parts from reference TRBV30 and TRBJ1-1): SQTIHQWPATLVQPVGSPLSLECTVEGTSNPNLYWYRQAAGRGLQLLFYSVGIGQISSEVPQNLSASRPQDRQFILSSKKLLLSDSGFYLCAWSYRMNTEAFFGQGTRLTVV.

This clone occurred once. This rearrangement joins TRBV27 to TRBJ2-7; 8 bases fit TRBD2. With V trimmed by 3 bases and J by 5 bases, 3 bases remained unmatched. The CDR3 contains 13 residues. CDR1 MNHEY and CDR2 SMNVEV come from the germline V gene (reference sequence). The CDR3 DNA reads TGTGCCAGCAGTTTGGGGCGGGAGGACGAGCAGTACTTC. It codes for CASSLGREDEQYF.

The CDR3 DNA reads as TGTGCCAGCGGAGGGAGCGCTAGCGGGAATACGGGGACCGGGGAGCTGTTTTTT. Translating it yields CASGGSASGNTGTGELFF. This chain links TRBV28 with TRBJ2-2, with TRBD2 matching over 9 bases. Trimming at V came to 8 bases and at J to 5 bases, leaving 18 bases not matched to a gene. This CDR3 comprises 18 residues. CDR1 is MDHEN, CDR2 SYDVKM, per germline.